These 30 T cell receptor beta chains were all obtained from the same sample, sequenced in a study of blood T cell repertoires in COVID-19. Here immunoSEQ multiplex PCR was the method, and the copy in TCRdb shows in-frame clones only, minus some. The table includes 50,000 to 65,000 clones, about 86% detected once. The sequenced sample was peripheral blood. The receptors shown here come from a man in his fifties or sixties with acute or convalescent COVID-19.

The chain carries TRBV21-1 and TRBJ1-4; the table's D call, TRBD1, was not checked against the DNA. TRBV21-1 is noted as a pseudogene. This CDR3 contains 17 residues. The CDR3 nucleotides are TGTGCCAGCAGAGACCCCCGCATTACAGGGGAAAACGAAAAACTGTTTTTT. Translated, it gives CASRDPRITGENEKLFF.

The rearrangement joins TRBV6-6 to TRBJ2-7; TRBD1 matches at 8 bases. From germline, CDR1 is MNHNY and CDR2 SVGAGI (reference sequence). The CDR3 consists of 14 residues. J gave up 2 bases and V 7 bases, and 7 bases lay outside the gene matches. This CDR3 reads CASTNGQGTYEQYF. The CDR3 DNA follows: TGTGCCAGCACCAATGGACAGGGTACCTACGAGCAGTACTTC.

The chain carries TRBV27 and TRBJ2-7; D is perhaps TRBD2 (7 bases). The V end lost 6 bases, the J end lost 6 bases, and 18 bases lay between the germline ends. This CDR3 is built from 14 residues. Germline V gene lookup returns CDR1 MNHEY and CDR2 SMNVEV (reference sequence). CDR3 sequence (DNA): TGTGCCAGCAGCTATAGGGGGGGGCTGGGCGAGCAGTACTTC. Protein product: CASSYRGGLGEQYF.

This clone occurred once. The rearrangement uses TRBV7-2 and TRBJ1-1; D gene unclear. The length of the CDR3 is 14 residues. Germline CDR1 reads SGHTA; CDR2 reads FQGNSA. Deletions cut 4 bases from V and 3 bases from J, with 12 bases between. CDR3 DNA sequence: TGTGCCAGCAGCTCCGGGAGGTACTACACTGAAGCTTTCTTT. Translated, it gives CASSSGRYYTEAFF. The full variable domain, its missing parts supplied by reference TRBV7-2 and TRBJ1-1, is GAGVSQSPSNKVTEKGKDVELRCDPISGHTALYWYRQSLGQGLEFLIYFQGNSAPDKSGLPSDRFSAERTGGSVSTLTIQRTQQEDSAVYLCASSSGRYYTEAFFGQGTRLTVV.

This chain connects TRBV7-8 to TRBJ1-1; 9 nucleotides align to TRBD1. The germline CDR1 and CDR2 sequences are SGHVS and FQNEAQ. CDR3 length equals 14 residues. J gave up 7 bases and V 1 base, and 4 bases lay outside the gene matches. The CDR3 bases are TGTGCCAGCAGCTTAGACAGGGGGCGTTTTGAAGCTTTCTTT. It translates to CASSLDRGRFEAFF.

J is TRBJ1-6 and V is TRBV27, with 8 positions matching TRBD1. The CDR3 is made up of 15 amino acids. J gave up 8 bases and V 2 bases, and 5 bases lay outside the gene matches. Germline V CDR1 and CDR2: MNHEY, SMNVEV (reference sequence). The CDR3 sequence: CASSLPGQGDSPLHF. The CDR3 DNA is TGTGCCAGCAGTTTACCTGGACAGGGTGATTCACCCCTCCACTTT.

The chain is built from TRBV27 and TRBJ1-2; TRBD1 agrees at 8 bases. The J segment lost 7 bases and the V segment lost 1 base, leaving 8 bases of the junction unmatched. Germline V gene lookup returns CDR1 MNHEY and CDR2 SMNVEV (reference sequence). The CDR3 has 15 residues. CDR3 DNA sequence: TGTGCCAGCAGTTTATTGCCAGGGGGCCCGGGTGGCTACACCTTC. This codes for CASSLLPGGPGGYTF.

The rearrangement links TRBV7-2 to TRBJ2-2; 7 positions match TRBD2. V was clipped by 2 bases and J by 3 bases; unmatched bases: 3. The CDR3 sequence is 15 residues long. CDR1 and CDR2 (germline): SGHTA, FQGNSA. CDR3 residues: CASSLLADYTGELFF. Here the CDR3 DNA reads TGTGCCAGCAGCTTACTAGCGGATTACACCGGGGAGCTGTTTTTT.

The chain links TRBV19 to TRBJ2-2; TRBD2 is a possible D gene (5 bases). Deletions cut 2 bases from V and 7 bases from J, with 14 bases between. Germline V gives CDR1 LNHDA, CDR2 SQIVND (reference sequence). CDR3 length: 15 residues. CDR3 nucleotide sequence: TGTGCCAGTAGTATATTCCGGGGTGGGGACGGGGAGCTGTTTTTT. As protein: CASSIFRGGDGELFF.

This clone was detected once. The chain couples TRBV5-1 to TRBJ1-3; tentative D call: TRBD1 (5 bases). The CDR3 covers 15 residues. Germline V gives CDR1 SGHRS, CDR2 YFSETQ. The V and J ends lost 4 bases and 0 bases respectively, with 11 bases between them. CDR3 sequence reads: CASSRGEDSGNTIYF. In DNA form, the CDR3 reads TGCGCCAGCAGCCGGGGGGAGGACTCTGGAAACACCATATATTTT.

This sequence joins TRBV3-1 (or the pseudogene TRBV3-2) and TRBJ2-1; the match to TRBD2 covers 7 bases. V dropped 2 bases and J dropped 10; count of bases not matched to a gene: 5. CDR3 length: 13 residues. CDR1 and CDR2 from the germline V gene are LGHDT and YNNKEL (reference sequence). The CDR3 nucleotides read TGTGCCAGCAGCCAAATGGGAGCGGGAGAGCAGTTCTTC. Translated, it gives CASSQMGAGEQFF.

Only one count was recorded for this clone. This chain connects TRBV5-1 to TRBJ2-7; TRBD1 aligns across 9 bases. The CDR3 is 13 amino acids. Germline V CDR1 and CDR2: SGHRS, YFSETQ. With 7 bases clipped from V and 4 bases from J, the junction kept 6 bases outside the gene matches. The CDR3 reads CASRGTGRYEQYF. The DNA for the CDR3 is TGCGCCAGCCGTGGGACAGGGAGGTACGAGCAGTACTTC.

V usage is TRBV5-1 and J usage is TRBJ2-5, with 9 bases lining up with TRBD1. The CDR3 has 15 residues. CDR1 SGHRS and CDR2 YFSETQ come from the germline V gene. After removal of 4 bases from V and 5 bases from J, the junction contained 9 bases not matched to a gene. The CDR3 DNA reads as TGCGCCAGCAGCGACCCGGGACAGGGAGGGGAGACCCAGTACTTC. It translates to CASSDPGQGGETQYF. Looking up the rest from reference TRBV5-1 and TRBJ2-5 gives the full variable domain: KAGVTQTPRYLIKTRGQQVTLSCSPISGHRSVSWYQQTPGQGLQFLFEYFSETQRNKGNFPGRFSGRQFSNSRSEMNVSTLELGDSALYLCASSDPGQGGETQYFGPGTRLLVL.

The chain carries TRBV2 and TRBJ1-2; a possible D gene is TRBD1 (5 bases). V gave up 10 bases and J gave up 5 bases, with 14 bases separating them. This CDR3 has 12 amino acids. Per the germline V gene, CDR1 is SNHLY and CDR2 is FYNNEI. CDR3 residues: CATSGGLYGYTF. CDR3 nucleotides: TGTGCCACCTCGGGGGGTTTGTATGGCTACACCTTC.

This chain joins TRBV3-1 (or the pseudogene TRBV3-2) and TRBJ2-1; D is undetermined. Trimming cost V 4 bases and J 6 bases, with 10 bases left between them. CDR1 and CDR2 (germline): LGHDT, YNNKEL (reference sequence). The CDR3 runs 13 residues. DNA of the CDR3: TGTGCCAGCAGCCTGCCCCCCGGCAATGAGCAGTTCTTC. It codes for CASSLPPGNEQFF.

The V call is TRBV6-5, the J call TRBJ1-5; 7 nucleotides agree with TRBD1. The CDR3 spans 13 residues. Germline V gives CDR1 MNHEY, CDR2 SVGAGI. V gave up 8 bases and J gave up 4 bases; unmatched junction bases: 5. The CDR3 coding sequence is TGTGCCAGCTCGGGACAGTGGAATCAGCCCCAGCATTTT. Encoded protein: CASSGQWNQPQHF.

This clone was picked up one time. Here the CDR3 reads CAISVGTGGNEQFF. The DNA for the CDR3 is TGTGCCATCAGTGTCGGGACAGGGGGCAATGAGCAGTTCTTC. The chain combines TRBV10-3 with TRBJ2-1; 11 bases are a match to TRBD1. This CDR3 comprises 14 residues. CDR1 and CDR2 from the germline V gene are ENHRY and SYGVKD. V was pared by 4 bases and J by 6 bases, with 2 bases of the junction left unmatched.

CDR3 coding DNA: TGCGCCAGCAGCCCTGGACAGGCGACCCACGAGCAGTACTTC. Protein: CASSPGQATHEQYF. The chain links TRBV5-1 to TRBJ2-7; 7 nucleotides agree with TRBD1. The trim removed 4 bases at V and 5 bases at J, leaving 9 bases unmatched. In germline, CDR1 is SGHRS, CDR2 YFSETQ. The CDR3 contains 14 residues.

This chain uses TRBV28 with TRBJ1-2; the match to TRBD1 covers 7 bases. Germline values: CDR1 MDHEN, CDR2 SYDVKM. V dropped 5 bases and J dropped 0; count of bases not matched to a gene: 6. This CDR3 contains 15 residues. The CDR3 loop reads CASSQQGSANYGYTF. The CDR3 nucleotides read TGTGCCAGCAGTCAACAGGGGAGTGCTAACTATGGCTACACCTTC.

The gene calls are TRBV5-1 and TRBJ1-2, with D possibly matching TRBD1 (6 bases). The CDR3 spans 13 residues. CDR1 is SGHRS and CDR2 is YFSETQ in the germline V gene. Trimming shortened V by 2 bases and J by 6 bases, and 11 bases separated the two germline ends. The chain's CDR3 is CASSLGGWDGYTF. The CDR3 region has the DNA TGCGCCAGCAGCTTAGGGGGTTGGGATGGCTACACCTTC.

The rearrangement links TRBV15 to TRBJ2-1; D gene uncertain. The CDR3 extends over 17 amino acids. V gave up 0 bases and J gave up 8 bases, with 20 bases separating them. The germline V gene encodes CDR1 LNHNV and CDR2 YYDKDF (reference sequence). CDR3 nucleotides: TGTGCCACCAGCAGAGATTGGAGACTCTCGGTTCCCGATGAGCAGTTCTTC. It yields the protein CATSRDWRLSVPDEQFF.

The V call is TRBV5-4, the J call TRBJ2-3, with unresolved D. Germline CDR1 SGHNT, CDR2 YYREEE (reference sequence). V dropped 4 bases and J dropped 2 bases, with 5 bases sitting between them. The CDR3 extends over 12 amino acids. CDR3 sequence: CASSLDTDTQYF. DNA for the CDR3: TGTGCCAGCAGCCTAGACACAGATACGCAGTATTTT.

The chain uses TRBV5-1 and TRBJ1-1; 9 positions match TRBD1. Germline V CDR1 and CDR2: SGHRS, YFSETQ. The V gene end was trimmed by 4 bases and the J gene end by 1 base; junction bases not matched to a gene: 5. The CDR3 totals 15 residues. CDR3 loop: CASSRDREQNTEAFF. DNA of the CDR3: TGCGCCAGCAGCCGGGACAGGGAACAGAACACTGAAGCTTTCTTT.

The chain recombines TRBV5-8 with TRBJ1-1; the D gene is possibly TRBD1 (6 bases). The CDR3 contains 12 residues. Germline V gives CDR1 SGHTS, CDR2 YDEGEE. Trimming cost V 6 bases and J 6 bases, with 12 bases left between them. Here the CDR3 reads CASILRGSEAFF. The CDR3 coding sequence is TGTGCCAGCATACTAAGGGGGTCTGAAGCTTTCTTT.

The J gene is TRBJ1-6, the V gene TRBV7-9; D is undetermined. The CDR3 is made up of 18 amino acids. The V gene lost 5 bases and the J gene lost 0 bases, with 17 bases spanning the gap. CDR1 and CDR2 (germline): SEHNR, FQNEAQ (reference sequence). The CDR3: CASSPLGVQSSYNSPLHF. The CDR3 bases are TGTGCCAGCAGCCCACTGGGTGTACAGAGCTCCTATAATTCACCCCTCCACTTT.

The V and J genes are TRBV27 and TRBJ1-2; 8 bases are a match to TRBD1. The length of the CDR3 is 15 residues. From germline, CDR1 is MNHEY and CDR2 SMNVEV (reference sequence). Trimming at V came to 6 bases and at J to 3 bases, leaving 9 bases not matched to a gene. CDR3 nucleotides: TGTGCCAGCAGGACCCCCCTACAGGGGGACTATGGCTACACCTTC. Residues: CASRTPLQGDYGYTF.

The chain is built from TRBV20-1 and TRBJ2-7; 8 bases align to TRBD1. Per germline, CDR1 DFQATT and CDR2 SNEGSKA (reference sequence). This CDR3 comprises 14 residues. V shed 3 bases and J 7 bases; nucleotides not matched to a gene: 11. This CDR3 is CSASKVQGAGEQYF. The CDR3 DNA follows: TGCAGTGCTAGTAAGGTCCAGGGGGCAGGGGAGCAGTACTTC.

Here the CDR3 reads CSAYRTDGYTF. The CDR3 region has the DNA TGCAGTGCATATCGGACAGATGGCTACACCTTC. The gene calls are TRBV20-1 and TRBJ1-2; TRBD1 might be the D (6 bases). Trimming pared 6 bases from V and 6 bases from J, leaving 11 bases between. The germline gives CDR1 DFQATT, CDR2 SNEGSKA (reference sequence). There are 11 residues in the CDR3.

This chain connects TRBV25-1 to TRBJ1-2; 8 bases match TRBD1. The junction had 8 bases not matched to a gene; V was cut back by 6 bases and J by 8 bases. The CDR3 contains 13 residues. Germline CDR1 MGHDK, CDR2 SYGVNS. CDR3 bases: TGTGCCAGCAGCGCCACAGGGGGGAGAGGCTACACCTTC. This translates into CASSATGGRGYTF.

The chain is built from TRBV5-1 and TRBJ2-7, with TRBD1 as a possible D gene (6 bases). CDR3 length: 13 amino acids. V lost 4 bases and J lost 5, with 13 bases in between. CDR1 is SGHRS, CDR2 YFSETQ, per germline. Written as DNA, the CDR3 is TGCGCCAGCAGCCGGGCGCCAGGGGACGAGCAGTACTTC. Translated: CASSRAPGDEQYF.